This T cell receptor beta chain was captured in a study of blood T cell repertoires in COVID-19. In the study overall: The United States, Italy and Spain supplied acute and convalescent COVID-19 samples.

Method: immunoSEQ multiplex PCR; TCRdb's copy keeps in-frame clones and lacks some. Seen here are under 200,000 clones, roughly 84% observed once, and the top ten hold under 3%. The junction had 8 bases not matched to a gene; V was cut back by 6 bases and J by 8 bases. The CDR3 length is 14 residues. In germline, CDR1 is MNHEY, CDR2 SVGEGT. This clone was seen once. Material: peripheral blood. The source is a woman aged 55-69 years with acute or convalescent COVID-19. The chain has TRBV6-2 or TRBV6-3 and TRBJ1-1; TRBD1 matches at 11 bases. The CDR3 DNA reads as TGTGCCAGCAGCCCCCGGGACAGGGGGATAGAAGCTTTCTTT. Translated: CASSPRDRGIEAFF.